The rows below give T cell receptor beta chains drawn from one sample of a study of spatial heterogeneity in lung cancer. Using its own MiXCR run on the 5' RACE reads, TCRdb lists one record per CDR3 protein. The sample lists some 70,000 distinct CDR3 sequences, 13% occurring once. Material: PBMCs, obtained at surgery. Receptor source: a male donor with early-stage non-small cell lung cancer. CDR3s include the opening cysteine and the closing phenylalanine or tryptophan. Fields, in order: D gene, clone size, V gene, J gene, CDR3 DNA, CDR3 protein. D genes are given only for firm matches. The listing skips clone size in some rows; elsewhere it reads once, few, many or a size class.

NA,few,TRBV12-3/TRBV12-4,TRBJ2-7,TGTGCCAGCAGTTCCTCGATTGCCTACGAGCAGTACTTC,CASSSSIAYEQYF
NA,many,TRBV5-1,TRBJ2-3,TGTGCCAGCAGCCTCACAGATACGCAGTATTTT,CASSLTDTQYF
NA,NA,TRBV6-1,TRBJ1-1,TGTGCCAGCAGCGCCACAGGGTTGAACACTGAAGCTTTCTTT,CASSATGLNTEAFF
NA,few,TRBV27,TRBJ2-2,TGTGCCAGCAGTGTCTGGGTCCAGGCCGGGATTCCAGGGGGGGAGCTGTTTTTT,CASSVWVQAGIPGGELFF
NA,NA,TRBV12-3/TRBV12-4,TRBJ2-7,TGTGCCAGCAGTCTCGCCTCGGCGGGCGCTTCCTACGAGCAGTACTTC,CASSLASAGASYEQYF
TRBD1,NA,TRBV20-1,TRBJ1-1,TGCAGTGCCCAAAGACCGACAGGGAACGGTGAAGCTTTCTTT,CSAQRPTGNGEAFF
NA,NA,TRBV4-1,TRBJ2-3,TGCGCCAGCAGCCAAGAAGGGGGAAGCACAGATACGCAGTATTTT,CASSQEGGSTDTQYF
NA,many,TRBV2,TRBJ2-7,TGTGCCAGCAGTGAAGTGACAGCCTACGAGCAGTACTTC,CASSEVTAYEQYF
NA,NA,TRBV18,TRBJ2-4,TGTGCCAGCTCTGCTGAGGCGGTGAACATTCAGTACTTC,CASSAEAVNIQYF
TRBD2,NA,TRBV6-5,TRBJ2-3,TGTGCCAGCAGTAACGCCGGGACTAATTATTTT,CASSNAGTNYF
NA,few,TRBV5-1,TRBJ2-3,TGCGCCAGCAGCGATGGACTAAGTGAGGCAGATACGCAGTATTTT,CASSDGLSEADTQYF
NA,NA,TRBV2,TRBJ2-3,TGTGCCAGCAGTGAAGCGACTAGTTCCCGAGATACGCAGTATTTT,CASSEATSSRDTQYF
NA,NA,TRBV20-1,TRBJ1-1,TGCAGTGCTACCCTGGGGGGGTTGGACACTGAAGCTTTCTTT,CSATLGGLDTEAFF
NA,many,TRBV11-3,TRBJ2-7,TGTGCCAGCAGCTCCTCCCGGGACGGGAGCGGCTACGAGCAGTACTTC,CASSSSRDGSGYEQYF
NA,few,TRBV20-1,TRBJ2-3,TGCAGTGCTTGGGGCGCGGCTAGCACAGATACGCAGTATTTT,CSAWGAASTDTQYF
NA,few,TRBV19,TRBJ1-5,TGTGCCAGTACCGCCCAGGGTCATCTCAATCAGCCCCAGCATTTT,CASTAQGHLNQPQHF
NA,few,TRBV9,TRBJ2-7,TGTGCCAGCAGCCCCGGGACACCTCGAGGACACGAGCAGTACTTC,CASSPGTPRGHEQYF
NA,NA,TRBV11-2,TRBJ2-7,TGTGCCAGCAGCTTAGAATTGGACACCTTACTCTCCTACGAGCAGTACTTC,CASSLELDTLLSYEQYF
NA,NA,TRBV3-1,TRBJ2-1,TGTGCCAGCAGTCGCACTCGTGGCTCCTACAATGAGCAGTTCTTC,CASSRTRGSYNEQFF
TRBD2,NA,TRBV6-6,TRBJ2-1,TGTGCCAGCGCCCCCGGAGCGGGAATTGACAATGAGCAGTTCTTC,CASAPGAGIDNEQFF
TRBD1,NA,TRBV7-2,TRBJ1-5,TGTGCCAGCAGTCCACAGGGGGCAAAGACCCAGCATTTT,CASSPQGAKTQHF
NA,many,TRBV5-1,TRBJ1-5,TGCGCCAGCAGCTTGGCTGGAACCAATCAGCCCCAGCATTTT,CASSLAGTNQPQHF
NA,few,TRBV20-1,TRBJ2-1,TGCAGTGCTCAAGGGGGTAGGGTCAATGAGCAGTTCTTC,CSAQGGRVNEQFF
NA,many,TRBV5-1,TRBJ1-1,TGCGCCAGCAGCTCGGACAGTACCGACACTGAAGCTTTCTTT,CASSSDSTDTEAFF
NA,many,TRBV7-3,TRBJ2-2,TGTGCCAGCAGCCCCCCATATGCCACCGGGGAGCTGTTTTTT,CASSPPYATGELFF
NA,NA,TRBV5-4,TRBJ1-1,TGTGCCATCAGGGGAGTGAACACTGAAGCTTTCTTT,CAIRGVNTEAFF
NA,many,TRBV12-3/TRBV12-4,TRBJ1-2,TGTGCCAGCAGTTTAGGGCCCTATGGCTACACCTTC,CASSLGPYGYTF
NA,many,TRBV20-1,TRBJ1-1,TGCAGTGCTAGTTTAGGTCCGAACACTGAAGCTTTCTTT,CSASLGPNTEAFF
NA,few,TRBV4-1,TRBJ2-2,TGCGCCAGCCTCTCTTTGAACACCGGGGAGCTGTTTTTT,CASLSLNTGELFF
TRBD2,NA,TRBV7-9,TRBJ2-1,TGTGCCAGCAGCTCTAGCGGAGGGTACTCCAATGAGCAGTTCTTC,CASSSSGGYSNEQFF
TRBD2,few,TRBV27,TRBJ2-2,TGTGCCAGCAGTTTTCAACTAGCGGGAGTGGGGGAGCTGTTTTTT,CASSFQLAGVGELFF
TRBD2,few,TRBV5-1,TRBJ2-7,TGCGCCAGCAGCTCCCTGACTAGCGGAGACTACGAGCAGTACTTC,CASSSLTSGDYEQYF
NA,NA,TRBV11-2,TRBJ2-3,TGTGCCAGCAGCTTTGGAACCGATACGCAGTATTTT,CASSFGTDTQYF
NA,many,TRBV4-3,TRBJ1-2,TGCGCCAGCAGCCTGGAGGTAGGGAGCCTCTATGGCTACACCTTC,CASSLEVGSLYGYTF
NA,NA,TRBV6-2/TRBV6-3,TRBJ2-7,TGTGCCAGCAGCTACCAGGGATACGAGCAGTACTTC,CASSYQGYEQYF
TRBD2,many,TRBV20-1,TRBJ2-3,TGCAGTGCCAACCCTAGCGGGCACCCCACAGATACGCAGTATTTT,CSANPSGHPTDTQYF
NA,NA,TRBV7-9,TRBJ2-2,TGTGCCAGCAGCTTAGCCCGACAGCTCAACACCGGGGAGCTGTTTTTT,CASSLARQLNTGELFF
NA,few,TRBV19,TRBJ2-6,TGTGCCAGTAGTATCCAGGACAGAGGTACTTCTGGGGCCAACGTCCTGACTTTC,CASSIQDRGTSGANVLTF
NA,many,TRBV7-9,TRBJ1-1,TGTGCCAGCAGCAGGGATTCCACTGAAGCTTTCTTT,CASSRDSTEAFF
NA,NA,TRBV20-1,TRBJ2-1,TGCAGTGCTGATGGGCCGGAGACAGGTTTCGATGAGCAGTTCTTC,CSADGPETGFDEQFF
NA,many,TRBV5-1,TRBJ2-5,TGCGCCAGCAGCTTGCCGGCACCGGGACCTCAGGAGACCCAGTACTTC,CASSLPAPGPQETQYF
TRBD2,NA,TRBV5-1,TRBJ2-3,TGCGCCAGCAGCTCCACGACTAGCGGCACAGATACGCAGTATTTT,CASSSTTSGTDTQYF
NA,few,TRBV10-3,TRBJ2-7,TGTGCCATCAATCCGGGTCGGACCAACGAGCAGTACTTC,CAINPGRTNEQYF
NA,many,TRBV12-3/TRBV12-4,TRBJ1-1,TGTGCCAGCAGACTGACCGGACCCGGCGCAACTGAAGCTTTCTTT,CASRLTGPGATEAFF
TRBD1,few,TRBV11-2,TRBJ1-1,TGTGCCAGCAGCTTTCAGGGGGCGTCTGAAGCTTTCTTT,CASSFQGASEAFF
NA,few,TRBV9,TRBJ2-5,TGTGCCAGCAGTCTTATTGGGGGGGCGCAAGAGACCCAGTACTTC,CASSLIGGAQETQYF
NA,few,TRBV7-2,TRBJ1-5,TGTGCCAGCAGCCCACAGGGATCGAACCAGCCCCAGCATTTT,CASSPQGSNQPQHF
TRBD1,few,TRBV28,TRBJ1-4,TGTGCCATCCAACAACAGGGGGCGCTTATTAATGAAAAACTGTTTTTT,CAIQQQGALINEKLFF
NA,NA,TRBV3-1,TRBJ1-6,TGTGCCAGCAGCCGGGTAGGACCCCTCCACTTT,CASSRVGPLHF